This is a list of T cell receptor beta chains from one sample in a study of cytomegalovirus exposure and HLA in healthy donors. Measured with immunoSEQ multiplex PCR; TCRdb has only the in-frame clones, and not every one. The repertoire holds roughly 250,000 clones, with about 80% as singletons. The sample taken for sequencing was PBMCs. These receptor sequences come from a girl under 10 years old in good health and CMV-seronegative. The CDR3 runs from the conserved cysteine through the conserved F or W. D genes are given only for firm matches. Some rows mark clone size as missing; the rest say once, few, many or name a class of expanded clone.

size: few; J: TRBJ2-7; D: .; V: TRBV6-1; CDR3: CASFDSYEQYF; DNA: TGTGCCAGCTTTGACAGCTACGAGCAGTACTTC
size: few; J: TRBJ1-1; D: .; V: TRBV10-3; CDR3: CAISESHVSNTEAFF; DNA: TGTGCCATCAGCGAAAGCCACGTATCGAACACTGAAGCTTTCTTT
size: .; J: TRBJ1-3; D: TRBD1; V: TRBV5-1; CDR3: CASSLEYTGGGNTIYF; DNA: TGCGCCAGCAGCTTGGAATACACAGGGGGTGGAAACACCATATATTTT
size: once; J: TRBJ2-5; D: .; V: TRBV2; CDR3: CASSRGVQETQYF; DNA: TGTGCCAGCAGTCGCGGGGTACAAGAGACCCAGTACTTC
size: few; J: TRBJ2-1; D: TRBD2; V: TRBV27; CDR3: CASSFGLAAYNEQFF; DNA: TGTGCCAGCAGTTTCGGACTAGCGGCCTACAATGAGCAGTTCTTC
size: .; J: TRBJ2-7; D: .; V: TRBV5-6; CDR3: CASSAGRTGRRPEQYF; DNA: TGTGCCAGCAGCGCGGGTCGTACCGGGAGAAGACCCGAGCAGTACTTC
size: .; J: TRBJ1-1; D: .; V: TRBV2; CDR3: CASRPWVILETEAFF; DNA: TGTGCCAGCAGGCCATGGGTCATCCTGGAGACTGAAGCTTTCTTT
size: .; J: TRBJ1-1; D: TRBD1; V: TRBV6-1; CDR3: CASPRQGDKDTEAFF; DNA: TGTGCCAGCCCCCGACAGGGTGACAAGGACACTGAAGCTTTCTTT
size: .; J: TRBJ1-2; D: TRBD1; V: TRBV30; CDR3: CAWGQAVAWGGYGYTF; DNA: TGTGCCTGGGGACAGGCGGTTGCGTGGGGAGGCTATGGCTACACCTTC
size: .; J: TRBJ1-5; D: TRBD1; V: TRBV6-5; CDR3: CASSLDRGNQPQHF; DNA: TGTGCCAGCAGTTTGGACAGGGGGAATCAGCCCCAGCATTTT
size: .; J: TRBJ1-1; D: .; V: TRBV28; CDR3: CASSFWRGRGAEAFF; DNA: TGTGCCAGCAGTTTTTGGCGAGGGAGAGGCGCTGAAGCTTTCTTT
size: .; J: TRBJ2-2; D: .; V: TRBV9; CDR3: CASSVGRFGRVDTGELFF; DNA: TGTGCCAGCAGCGTAGGTCGATTTGGCAGGGTCGACACCGGGGAGCTGTTTTTT
size: .; J: TRBJ1-1; D: TRBD1; V: TRBV5-8; CDR3: CASSTDRGLAFF; DNA: TGTGCCAGCAGCACGGACAGGGGGCTAGCTTTCTTT
size: .; J: TRBJ2-3; D: .; V: TRBV10-3; CDR3: CAIRGQTDTQYF; DNA: TGTGCCATCAGGGGGCAAACAGATACGCAGTATTTT
size: .; J: TRBJ1-3; D: .; V: TRBV19; CDR3: CASRQGLSGNTIYF; DNA: TGTGCCAGTAGACAGGGCCTCTCTGGAAACACCATATATTTT
size: few; J: TRBJ1-6; D: .; V: TRBV9; CDR3: CASSVGPVEVNSPLHF; DNA: TGTGCCAGCAGCGTAGGCCCGGTGGAGGTAAATTCACCCCTCCACTTT
size: .; J: TRBJ1-3; D: .; V: TRBV7-9; CDR3: CASSLGGQLGNTIYF; DNA: TGTGCCAGCAGCTTAGGTGGGCAGCTTGGAAACACCATATATTTT
size: .; J: TRBJ2-5; D: TRBD2; V: TRBV5-1; CDR3: CASSLFPLRRGKYQETQYF; DNA: TGCGCCAGCAGCTTGTTTCCCCTGCGGCGGGGGAAGTACCAAGAGACCCAGTACTTC
size: .; J: TRBJ1-4; D: TRBD1; V: TRBV15; CDR3: CATSRGDSNEKLFF; DNA: TGTGCCACCAGCAGAGGGGACAGTAATGAAAAACTGTTTTTT
size: .; J: TRBJ1-1; D: TRBD1; V: TRBV19; CDR3: CASSIIVGGESFF; DNA: TGTGCCAGTAGTATAATAGTAGGGGGCGAATCTTTCTTT
size: .; J: TRBJ2-5; D: TRBD1; V: TRBV11-2; CDR3: CASSLGQGASQETQYF; DNA: TGTGCCAGCAGCTTAGGACAGGGGGCGTCTCAAGAGACCCAGTACTTC
size: .; J: TRBJ1-2; D: TRBD1; V: TRBV6-5; CDR3: CASRSTGGGYGYTF; DNA: TGTGCCAGCAGAAGTACAGGGGGCGGCTATGGCTACACCTTC
size: .; J: TRBJ1-5; D: TRBD1; V: TRBV7-7; CDR3: CASSLDRDQPQHF; DNA: TGTGCCAGCAGCTTGGACAGGGATCAGCCCCAGCATTTT
size: .; J: TRBJ1-1; D: TRBD1; V: TRBV7-8; CDR3: CASSLSGQGHAFF; DNA: TGTGCCAGCAGCTTATCCGGACAGGGTCATGCTTTCTTT
size: .; J: TRBJ1-4; D: TRBD1; V: TRBV27; CDR3: CASRTTGTGGEKLFF; DNA: TGTGCCAGCAGGACGACCGGGACAGGAGGTGAAAAACTGTTTTTT
size: .; J: TRBJ1-1; D: TRBD1; V: TRBV11-2; CDR3: CASSLTGHTSMAFF; DNA: TGTGCCAGCAGCTTGACAGGGCATACTTCGATGGCTTTCTTT
size: .; J: TRBJ2-3; D: TRBD1; V: TRBV7-9; CDR3: CASSSGTGVASTDTQYF; DNA: TGTGCCAGCAGCTCCGGGACAGGGGTTGCTAGCACAGATACGCAGTATTTT
size: .; J: TRBJ1-2; D: .; V: TRBV27; CDR3: CASSLWRGPIRGYTF; DNA: TGTGCCAGCAGTTTATGGAGGGGACCGATACGTGGCTACACCTTC
size: once; J: TRBJ1-3; D: .; V: TRBV28; CDR3: CASSPWGGNGNTIYF; DNA: TGTGCCAGCAGTCCATGGGGAGGGAATGGAAACACCATATATTTT
size: .; J: TRBJ2-7; D: TRBD1; V: TRBV5-4; CDR3: CASRYSGGDEQYF; DNA: TGTGCCAGCAGGTATTCAGGGGGCGACGAGCAGTACTTC
size: .; J: TRBJ2-7; D: TRBD1; V: TRBV28; CDR3: CASSFRTGSYEQYF; DNA: TGTGCCAGCAGTTTCAGGACAGGGTCCTACGAGCAGTACTTC
size: .; J: TRBJ1-2; D: TRBD1; V: TRBV7-8; CDR3: CASSAGGLGGYTF; DNA: TGTGCCAGCAGCGCAGGGGGGTTGGGAGGCTACACCTTC
size: .; J: TRBJ1-1; D: .; V: TRBV28; CDR3: CASSWGGEGHRNTEAFF; DNA: TGTGCCAGCAGCTGGGGGGGGGAGGGACACCGCAACACTGAAGCTTTCTTT
size: .; J: TRBJ2-3; D: .; V: TRBV7-2; CDR3: CASRPHSTGTDTQYF; DNA: TGTGCCAGCAGACCCCATTCCACAGGGACAGATACGCAGTATTTT
size: once; J: TRBJ1-1; D: .; V: TRBV6-6; CDR3: CASSYSGSMNTEAFF; DNA: TGTGCCAGCAGTTACTCGGGGAGTATGAACACTGAAGCTTTCTTT
size: once; J: TRBJ2-1; D: .; V: TRBV6-5; CDR3: CASSLNNGQFF; DNA: TGTGCCAGCAGTCTTAACAATGGGCAGTTCTTC
size: .; J: TRBJ2-2; D: TRBD2; V: TRBV12-5; CDR3: CASGLRLAANTGELFF; DNA: TGTGCTAGTGGTTTGCGACTAGCGGCGAACACCGGGGAGCTGTTTTTT
size: .; J: TRBJ1-5; D: .; V: TRBV4-1; CDR3: CASSQGSDSYQPQHF; DNA: TGCGCCAGCAGCCAAGGTTCGGACAGTTATCAGCCCCAGCATTTT
size: once; J: TRBJ2-1; D: TRBD1; V: TRBV19; CDR3: CASSTWAGQGDNEQFF; DNA: TGTGCCAGTAGTACCTGGGCGGGACAGGGGGACAATGAGCAGTTCTTC
size: .; J: TRBJ2-3; D: TRBD2; V: TRBV10-3; CDR3: CASRGVSGGSTDTQYF; DNA: TGTGCCTCTCGGGGGGTTAGCGGGGGGAGCACAGATACGCAGTATTTT
size: .; J: TRBJ1-6; D: TRBD1; V: TRBV5-1; CDR3: CASSLDRQGGWNSPLHF; DNA: TGCGCCAGCAGCTTGGATCGACAGGGGGGCTGGAATTCACCCCTCCACTTT
size: .; J: TRBJ2-1; D: .; V: TRBV10-2; CDR3: CASSELVGGDNEQFF; DNA: TGCGCCAGCAGTGAGCTGGTCGGGGGAGACAATGAGCAGTTCTTC
size: .; J: TRBJ2-2; D: .; V: TRBV4-1; CDR3: CASSQYRPKRGELFF; DNA: TGCGCCAGCAGCCAATATAGGCCGAAGAGGGGGGAGCTGTTTTTT
size: .; J: TRBJ1-5; D: .; V: TRBV19; CDR3: CASSTNRDGNQPQHF; DNA: TGTGCCAGTAGTACCAACAGGGACGGCAATCAGCCCCAGCATTTT
size: .; J: TRBJ1-4; D: .; V: TRBV29-1; CDR3: CSVGRDPEKLFF; DNA: TGCAGCGTGGGGAGGGACCCCGAAAAACTGTTTTTT
size: .; J: TRBJ2-7; D: TRBD2; V: TRBV5-5; CDR3: CASSFITSGSYEQYF; DNA: TGTGCCAGCAGCTTTATTACTAGCGGGAGTTACGAGCAGTACTTC
size: .; J: TRBJ2-7; D: .; V: TRBV28; CDR3: CASSTTGHSTYEQYF; DNA: TGTGCCAGCAGTACTACGGGACATTCCACCTACGAGCAGTACTTC
size: .; J: TRBJ1-4; D: .; V: TRBV13; CDR3: CASSRTDGNEKLFF; DNA: TGTGCCAGCAGCCGGACAGACGGGAATGAAAAACTGTTTTTT
size: .; J: TRBJ2-1; D: .; V: TRBV7-2; CDR3: CASSYRLDSEQFF; DNA: TGTGCCAGCAGCTACCGACTAGATAGTGAGCAGTTCTTC
size: .; J: TRBJ2-5; D: TRBD2; V: TRBV19; CDR3: CASTTGTSGIAEETQYF; DNA: TGTGCCAGTACCACCGGGACTAGCGGGATAGCTGAAGAGACCCAGTACTTC
size: .; J: TRBJ1-1; D: TRBD1; V: TRBV19; CDR3: CASRTGGAGTEAFF; DNA: TGTGCCAGTAGGACAGGGGGCGCCGGGACTGAAGCTTTCTTT
size: .; J: TRBJ2-7; D: TRBD1; V: TRBV27; CDR3: CASSSRPPGQGAYEQYF; DNA: TGTGCCAGCAGTAGCCGCCCTCCGGGACAGGGGGCCTACGAGCAGTACTTC
size: .; J: TRBJ2-5; D: TRBD2; V: TRBV4-1; CDR3: CASSQVVLGGVRPQYF; DNA: TGCGCCAGCAGCCAAGTGGTTTTGGGGGGGGTTAGGCCCCAGTACTTC
size: .; J: TRBJ1-1; D: TRBD1; V: TRBV18; CDR3: CASSPARTGNTEAFF; DNA: TGTGCCAGCTCACCAGCTCGGACAGGGAACACTGAAGCTTTCTTT
size: few; J: TRBJ1-2; D: .; V: TRBV7-8; CDR3: CASSTRPQETVYYGYTF; DNA: TGTGCCAGCAGTACCCGTCCGCAGGAAACGGTTTACTATGGCTACACCTTC